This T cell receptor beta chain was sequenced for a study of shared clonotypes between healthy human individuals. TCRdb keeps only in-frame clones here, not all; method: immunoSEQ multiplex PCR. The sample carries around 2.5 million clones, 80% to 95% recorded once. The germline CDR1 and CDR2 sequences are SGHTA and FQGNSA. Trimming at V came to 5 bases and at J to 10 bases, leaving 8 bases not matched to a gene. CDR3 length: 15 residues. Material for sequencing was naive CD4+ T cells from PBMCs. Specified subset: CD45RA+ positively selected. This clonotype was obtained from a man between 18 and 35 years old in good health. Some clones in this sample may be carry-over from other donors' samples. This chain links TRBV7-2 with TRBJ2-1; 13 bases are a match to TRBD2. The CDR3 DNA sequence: TGTGCCAGCAGCCCTGGGACTAGCGGGATCGGGGAGCAGTTCTTC. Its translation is CASSPGTSGIGEQFF.